This TCR beta chain was observed in a study of cytomegalovirus exposure and HLA in healthy donors. Study-level points and caveats: Some V segments could not be told apart, so they were left out, TRBV6-2 and TRBV6-3 among them. Despite most TCR sequences being rare, some public TCRs occurred in many donors. The study labeled 170 or so TCR beta chains cytomegalovirus-associated.

Regarding this clone: Its antigen is still unknown.

J gave up 0 bases and V 0 bases, and 0 bases lay outside the gene matches. CDR1 is KGHSH and CDR2 is LQKENI in the germline V gene. CDR3 size: 16 residues. PCR was performed using 60 Vbeta and 13 Jbeta primers. Assay: immunoSEQ multiplex PCR; the TCRdb copy retains only in-frame clones and omits some. This repertoire shows about 220,000 clones, approximately 70% found once; its top ten account for 1.8%. The rearrangement links TRBV18 to TRBJ2-4; TRBD1 agrees at 9 bases. The receptor was isolated from a woman between 25 and 40 years old in good health and CMV-seronegative. Sequenced sample: PBMCs. The CDR3 spells CASSPPGQGAKNIQYF. CDR3 sequence (DNA): TGTGCCAGCTCACCACCGGGACAGGGAGCCAAAAACATTCAGTACTTC.